This is a list of T cell receptor beta chains from one sample in a study of cytomegalovirus exposure and HLA in healthy donors. Profiled with immunoSEQ multiplex PCR; TCRdb holds only in-frame clones, not every one. The sample has around 210,000 clones, roughly four fifths seen once. Sequencing was carried out using PBMCs. The receptors originated from a woman between 40 and 50 years old in good health and CMV-seronegative. The CDR3 runs from the conserved cysteine through the conserved F or W. D genes are given only for firm matches. Where a row states a size, it is once, few, many or the class of an expanded clone; other rows omit it.

>TRBJ2-7|TRBV5-1|TRBD2|.
TGCGCCAGCAGCCCGAGGACTAGCGGGAGAAGTGGCGAGCAGTACTTC
CASSPRTSGRSGEQYF
>TRBJ1-5|TRBV30|.|.
TGTGCCTGGAGTAGTGAAGAGAATCAGCCCCAGCATTTT
CAWSSEENQPQHF
>TRBJ2-7|TRBV11-2|.|.
TGTGCCAGCAGCTTGCAGGGTCTGAGCTCCTACGAGCAGTACTTC
CASSLQGLSSYEQYF
>TRBJ2-5|TRBV7-9|.|.
TGTGCCAGCAGACCTCTCGTCCAGGGGCAAGGAGAGACCCAGTACTTC
CASRPLVQGQGETQYF
>TRBJ2-5|TRBV18|TRBD2|.
TGTGCCAGCTCACCACCGGGACTAGCGGCAGAGACCCAGTACTTC
CASSPPGLAAETQYF
>TRBJ2-5|TRBV11-2|TRBD1|.
TGTGCCAGCAGCTTAGGTGACAGGGGAGAGACCCAGTACTTC
CASSLGDRGETQYF
>TRBJ2-7|TRBV13|TRBD2|.
TGTGCCAGCAGCTTAGGCTATTGGGCTAGCGGAGTCTACGAGCAGTACTTC
CASSLGYWASGVYEQYF
>TRBJ2-7|TRBV2|TRBD2|.
TGTGCCAGCAGTGACGGGAGGGGGTCGCACGAGCAGTACTTC
CASSDGRGSHEQYF
>TRBJ1-5|TRBV5-8|TRBD1|.
TGTGCCAGCAGCGGGGGACAGGGAAATTTGTTTCAGCCCCAGCATTTT
CASSGGQGNLFQPQHF
>TRBJ2-3|TRBV9|TRBD2|.
TGTGCCAGCAGCGTTTTTAGCGGGATCGGCACAGATACGCAGTATTTT
CASSVFSGIGTDTQYF
>TRBJ1-1|TRBV5-4|TRBD1|.
TGTGCCAGCAGTTTGGACAGGGGGTACACTGAAGCTTTCTTT
CASSLDRGYTEAFF
>TRBJ2-6|TRBV5-1|TRBD1|.
TGCGCCAGCAGGGAGACAGGGGAGCTGACTGGGGCCAACGTCCTGACTTTC
CASRETGELTGANVLTF
>TRBJ2-5|TRBV5-1|TRBD2|.
TGCGCCAGCAGCTCCGGCCAGGCGGGAGTAAGGGAGACCCAGTACTTC
CASSSGQAGVRETQYF
>TRBJ2-2|TRBV28|.|.
TGTGCCAGCAGCTTCGACCCCCGAGGGAACACCGGGGAGCTGTTTTTT
CASSFDPRGNTGELFF
>TRBJ1-4|TRBV11-2|.|.
TGTGCCAGCAGCTTAGTTGGCCCCGGGGAACTGTTTTTT
CASSLVGPGELFF
>TRBJ2-5|TRBV5-4|TRBD1|few
TGTGCCAGCAGCTCGACAGGGACCACTGGGGGGACCCAGTACTTC
CASSSTGTTGGTQYF
>TRBJ1-2|TRBV19|.|.
TGTGCCAGTAGTGATGGTTACAGGGCGATCTATGGCTACACCTTC
CASSDGYRAIYGYTF
>TRBJ2-3|TRBV2|.|few
TGTGCCAGCAGCTCAGCACAGCGGGCCACAGATACGCAGTATTTT
CASSSAQRATDTQYF
>TRBJ1-5|TRBV19|TRBD1|.
TGTGCCAGTAGTGACCGGACAGGGGGCCCCAATCAGCCCCAGCATTTT
CASSDRTGGPNQPQHF
>TRBJ2-7|TRBV9|.|.
TGTGCCAGCAATTCGGTAGGGACTTCCTTTAGCGACGAGCAGTACTTC
CASNSVGTSFSDEQYF
>TRBJ2-5|TRBV28|.|.
TGTGCCAGCACCACCGGTCGGAGGACCCAGTACTTC
CASTTGRRTQYF
>TRBJ2-1|TRBV2|.|few
TGTGCCAGCTGTTGGGGGGAGGCCTACAATGAGCAGTTCTTC
CASCWGEAYNEQFF
>TRBJ2-5|TRBV18|TRBD2|few
TGTGCCAGCTCACCCGCCGGGACTAGCGGATTACAAGAGACCCAGTACTTC
CASSPAGTSGLQETQYF
>TRBJ2-4|TRBV29-1|.|.
TGCAGCGTCGACAATGAAAACATTCAGTACTTC
CSVDNENIQYF
>TRBJ2-7|TRBV27|.|.
TGTGCCAGCAGGTCGGTTAGCCGCTACGAGCAGTACTTC
CASRSVSRYEQYF
>TRBJ1-1|TRBV29-1|.|.
TGCAGCGTGGAAGTAACTGGTGACACTGAAGCTTTCTTT
CSVEVTGDTEAFF
>TRBJ1-1|TRBV19|.|once
TGTGCCAGTAAGGGGGAGGGGACTGAAGCTTTCTTT
CASKGEGTEAFF
>TRBJ2-7|TRBV5-1|TRBD2|once
TGCGCCAGCAGCTCGGGACTAGCGGAGAGCTCCTACGAGCAGTACTTC
CASSSGLAESSYEQYF
>TRBJ2-2|TRBV28|TRBD2|.
TGTGCCAGCAGCTTCCCTGCCGGGAGGGGGAACACCGGGGAGCTGTTTTTT
CASSFPAGRGNTGELFF
>TRBJ2-7|TRBV6-6|TRBD1|.
TGTGCCAGCAGTTACTCACCGGGACAGGGGGCGTCTAAGCAGTACTTC
CASSYSPGQGASKQYF
>TRBJ2-7|TRBV30|.|.
TGTGCCTGGACCCGGGACTTGAATCCCTACGAGCAGTACTTC
CAWTRDLNPYEQYF
>TRBJ2-5|TRBV7-9|TRBD1|.
TGTGCCAGCAGCCAGGGACAGGGGGTCCAAGAGACCCAGTACTTC
CASSQGQGVQETQYF
>TRBJ1-1|TRBV30|.|.
TGTGCCTGGATCAGAGTTAGACAGAACACTGAAGCTTTCTTT
CAWIRVRQNTEAFF
>TRBJ1-1|TRBV18|.|.
TGTGCCAGCTCACCATTCGAGAGGCCTCGGGAGGACACTGAAGCTTTCTTT
CASSPFERPREDTEAFF
>TRBJ2-1|TRBV6-4|TRBD2|few
TGTGCCAGCAGTGACTCTACTAGCGGCTACAATGAGCAGTTCTTC
CASSDSTSGYNEQFF
>TRBJ2-1|TRBV28|TRBD2|.
TGTGCCATAGCGGGAGATTTATACAATGAGCAGTTCTTC
CAIAGDLYNEQFF
>TRBJ2-7|TRBV19|TRBD2|.
TGTGCCAGTAGTCCCGGGACTAGCACCTACGAGCAGTACTTC
CASSPGTSTYEQYF
>TRBJ2-1|TRBV4-2|TRBD2|.
TGTGCCAGCAGCCAAAGAACTAGCGGGAGTAGGAATGAGCAGTTCTTC
CASSQRTSGSRNEQFF
>TRBJ1-1|TRBV9|.|.
TGTGCCAGCAGCCCTCGACACTTTTTGAACACTGAAGCTTTCTTT
CASSPRHFLNTEAFF
>TRBJ1-1|TRBV5-1|.|.
TGCGCCAGCGGTAGGGGGAACACTGAAGCTTTCTTT
CASGRGNTEAFF
>TRBJ2-7|TRBV10-2|.|.
TGCGCCAGCAGTGAGCCCGGGAATGTAGACGAGCAGTACTTC
CASSEPGNVDEQYF
>TRBJ1-5|TRBV2|.|.
TGTGCCAGCAGTGAAGACTCCGGCGGGAATCAGCCCCAGCATTTT
CASSEDSGGNQPQHF
>TRBJ2-7|TRBV10-3|TRBD2|.
TGTGCCATCAGTGAGTCTTCAGCTAGCGGGTACCTCTACGAGCAGTACTTC
CAISESSASGYLYEQYF
>TRBJ2-1|TRBV6-5|TRBD2|.
TGTGCCAGCAGTTACTCGGGAGGGATTGAGCAGTTCTTC
CASSYSGGIEQFF
>TRBJ1-5|TRBV5-4|TRBD1|.
TGTGCCAGCAGCTTGGGGACAGGGGTCAATCAGCCCCAGCATTTT
CASSLGTGVNQPQHF
>TRBJ1-1|TRBV28|TRBD1|.
TGTGCCAGCAGCCTAGACAGGGAGCCAGCTTTCTTT
CASSLDREPAFF